This T cell receptor (beta chain) is drawn from a study of beta chain features in type 1 diabetes. Background on the study: Patients looked much like healthy donors when it came to age, gender and cell yields. Overall study results and limits: Relative to healthy donors, patients appeared to have naive, central memory and Treg TCRB repertoires that were more similar. Type 1 diabetes patients had moderately but significantly shorter TCRB CDR3s in all four CD4+ subsets.

This clone was observed a single time. Its antigen remains unidentified. Over 95% purity was reached by all sorted populations. Since all of the isolated RNA was reverse transcribed, expressed TCRB transcripts were what got sequenced. The method was immunoSEQ multiplex PCR; TCRdb's version includes in-frame clones alone and lacks a portion of them. The sample has 680,000 or so clones, around 15% seen once. This TCR derives from a man between 18 and 35 years old in good health. Material for sequencing was naive CD4+ T cells from blood.

The DNA of the CDR3 is TGTGCCAGTACCTTAGGGGGGAACACTGAAGCTTTCTTT. The encoded protein is CASTLGGNTEAFF. The genes are TRBV19 and TRBJ1-1; a weak D match, TRBD1 (6 bases). Germline loops: CDR1 LNHDA, CDR2 SQIVND (reference sequence). This CDR3 has 13 amino acids. V lost 7 bases, J lost 1 base, and 10 bases lay in between.